Below are 5 T cell receptor beta chains sequenced from a single sample in a study of blood T cell repertoires in COVID-19. Assay used: immunoSEQ multiplex PCR; TCRdb lists only in-frame clones, some missing. In the table there are about 300,000 clones, roughly 85% of which are singletons. The specimen sequenced was PBMCs or T cells enriched from blood (not recorded which). The receptors were sampled from a woman in her twenties or thirties who had recovered from COVID-19.

This clone is a singleton in its sample. V gene TRBV9 combines with J gene TRBJ2-3; D is perhaps TRBD2 (7 bases). CDR3 length: 14 residues. Germline lookup yields CDR1 SGDLS and CDR2 YYNGEE. Trimming cost V 6 bases and J 4 bases, with 15 bases left between them. The CDR3 reads CASTPGGLADTQYF. The CDR3 nucleotides read TGTGCCAGCACCCCGGGGGGCCTTGCAGATACGCAGTATTTT.

The V and J genes are TRBV11-2 and TRBJ1-1; no clear D. The ends were cut back, 6 bases at V and 1 base at J, with 9 bases in the middle. The CDR3 sequence is 13 residues long. Germline CDR1 SGHAT, CDR2 FQNNGV. In DNA form, the CDR3 reads TGTGCCAGCAGGGCCTTTCAGAACACTGAAGCTTTCTTT. Its protein product is CASRAFQNTEAFF.

This clone was seen only once. The gene calls are TRBV18 and TRBJ1-3; a possible D gene is TRBD1 (6 bases). The V gene's germline CDR1 is KGHSH and CDR2 LQKENI. CDR3 length: 16 amino acids. V gave up 2 bases and J gave up 0 bases, with 11 bases separating them. The CDR3 loop reads CASSPNTGHSGNTIYF. The DNA for the CDR3 is TGTGCCAGCTCACCAAATACAGGGCACTCTGGAAACACCATATATTTT.

CDR3 loop: CASSTLPSHRGRAGGNQPQHF. The DNA for the CDR3 is TGTGCCAGTAGTACCCTCCCTTCTCACAGGGGTCGGGCAGGCGGCAATCAGCCCCAGCATTTT. The genes are TRBV19 and TRBJ1-5, with TRBD1 identical over 7 bases. The germline CDR1 and CDR2 sequences are LNHDA and SQIVND (reference sequence). J was trimmed by 2 bases and V by 4 bases; bases with no gene match: 23. This CDR3 has 21 residues.

A few counts support this clone. V gene TRBV7-2 combines with J gene TRBJ2-7; D might be TRBD2 (5 bases). The V end was cut by 2 bases, the J end by 2 bases, with 19 bases between. The CDR3 has 17 residues. From germline, CDR1 is SGHTA and CDR2 FQGNSA. The CDR3 here is CASSLTWGEGRAYEQYF. The DNA of the CDR3 is TGTGCCAGCAGCTTAACTTGGGGTGAGGGCAGAGCCTACGAGCAGTACTTC.